The subject of this entry is one T cell receptor (beta chain). In germline, CDR1 is MNHEY, CDR2 SVGAGI. This CDR3 is 15 amino acids long. V was trimmed by 0 bases and J by 8 bases, leaving 13 bases between them. The sample belongs to a study of blood T cell repertoires in COVID-19. At the level of the study: There were acute and convalescent COVID-19 samples, and they came from the United States, Italy and Spain. PBMCs, B-cell-depleted T cells, or T cells provided the cDNA or gDNA that made up the material.

Here immunoSEQ multiplex PCR was the method, and the copy in TCRdb shows in-frame clones only, minus some. The table includes 300,000 to 400,000 clones, roughly nine tenths detected once. Everyone who took part was 18 to 89 years old, and they came from about 25 US areas. Donors were grouped by their self-reported clinical history. V gene TRBV6-5 combines with J gene TRBJ1-4, with unresolved D. This receptor was taken from a man aged 18 to 35 who had recovered from COVID-19. The sample consisted of PBMCs or T cells enriched from blood (not recorded which). DNA of the CDR3: TGTGCCAGCAGTTACTCCTACTTGACCGGGGAAAAACTGTTTTTT. Protein sequence: CASSYSYLTGEKLFF.